Sequencing of this T cell receptor (beta chain) was carried out in a study of T-cell memory formation after mild COVID-19. TCRdb re-called the 5' RACE reads through MiXCR, storing one row per CDR3 protein. The sample consists of 130,000 to 150,000 distinct CDR3 sequences, about 6% of them appearing once. As regards this clonotype: The junction departs from the called germline gene at one end, perhaps through a read error.

The source material was PBMCs or a T cell subset sorted from them (not recorded which). This TCR came from an adult woman who had mild COVID-19 (a few samples of this study predate the infection). Cell type and time point are not known.

The CDR3 nucleotides read TGTGCCTGGCGACCCATTAACTCCCACGAGCAGTACTTC. Translating gives CAWRPINSHEQYF. The chain couples TRBV30 to TRBJ2-7; D gene ambiguous. There are 13 residues in the CDR3. Germline lookup yields CDR1 GTSNPN and CDR2 SVGIG (reference sequence).